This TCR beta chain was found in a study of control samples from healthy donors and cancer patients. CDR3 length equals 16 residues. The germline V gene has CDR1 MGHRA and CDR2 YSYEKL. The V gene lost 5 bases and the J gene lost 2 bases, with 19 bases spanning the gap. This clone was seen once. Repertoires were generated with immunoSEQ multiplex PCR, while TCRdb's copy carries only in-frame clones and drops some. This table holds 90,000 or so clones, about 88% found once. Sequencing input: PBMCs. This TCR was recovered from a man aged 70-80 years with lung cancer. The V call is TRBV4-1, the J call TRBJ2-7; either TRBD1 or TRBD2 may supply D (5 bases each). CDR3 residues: CASSSSGTVGTYEQYF. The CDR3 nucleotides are TGCGCCAGCAGCAGCTCCGGGACGGTGGGGACCTACGAGCAGTACTTC.